The T cell receptor (beta chain) under discussion was sequenced for a study of vaccination and CD4 T cells after COVID-19. Across the whole study: In culture, cells were exposed to overlapping spike peptides from SARS-CoV-2, HCoV-NL63, HCoV-OC43 and HCoV-229E.

About this clonotype itself: The antigen remains unidentified.

Sequencing of cultured CD4+ T cell DNA used the Oncomine TCR Beta short-read assay. TCRdb processed the PCR reads anew with MiXCR; each CDR3 protein has one entry. The data show 12,000 to 15,000 distinct CDR3 sequences, under 55% seen once. Sample treatment: approximately 9-day PBMC culture with coronavirus spike peptide pools or control peptides (ViraFEST assay). V lost 2 bases to trimming and J lost 2 bases, with 18 bases between them. Per the germline V gene, CDR1 is MNHEY and CDR2 is SVGEGT. The CDR3 totals 17 residues. This TCR was recovered from a human donor who had recovered from COVID-19. The source material was CD4+ T cells from blood, cultured in vitro. The J gene is TRBJ2-5, the V gene TRBV6-2 or TRBV6-3, with D perhaps matching TRBD1 or TRBD2 (6 bases each). The CDR3 protein is CASSYPPGASLQETQYF. The CDR3 DNA follows: TGTGCCAGCAGTTACCCCCCGGGGGCGTCCCTTCAAGAGACCCAGTACTTC.